This T cell receptor (beta chain) was sequenced for a study of cytomegalovirus exposure and HLA in healthy donors. Across the whole study: Most genotyped donors, around four fifths of some 400, had Caucasian-associated genetic ancestry.

In germline, CDR1 is SGDLS, CDR2 YYNGEE. The V and J ends lost 0 bases and 3 bases respectively, with 10 bases between them. The CDR3 consists of 14 residues. PCR primers comprised 60 Vbeta and 13 Jbeta primers. The data were produced by immunoSEQ multiplex PCR, yet TCRdb's version contains in-frame clones alone and is incomplete. The sample comprises 80,000 or so clones, 60% to 85% of which are singletons, and around 4.2% rests with the top ten. Sequences were obtained from PBMCs. The clonotype was recovered from a man between 35 and 55 years old in good health and CMV-seronegative. J is TRBJ2-7 and V is TRBV9; D unresolved. The CDR3 DNA follows: TGTGCCAGCAGCGTAGATGAGACAAACTACGAGCAGTACTTC. This gives the protein CASSVDETNYEQYF.